This T cell receptor beta chain was sequenced in a study of blood T cell repertoires in COVID-19 (dated by TCRdb to about 2020). The study in broad terms: Collaborator samples came from the United States, Italy and Spain and covered acute and convalescent phases of COVID-19. The material from the prospective study consisted of cDNA or gDNA derived from T cells, B-cell-depleted T cells, or PBMCs. Deeply sampled blood TCRbeta repertoires from subjects exposed to, actively infected with, or recovered from COVID-19 were included in the dataset. The repertoires were released in a freely available public database intended as a resource for research on the immune response to SARS-CoV-2. Samples came from the ongoing ImmuneRACE study (first 160 participants) plus 1,254 subjects from 6 global collaborators. Sample metadata almost always included a de-identified subject ID, COVID-19 status, age in years and sex. Where available, HLA class I and class II types were taken from metadata supplied by the sample provider and were not determined by assay-based typing. Results and caveats for the whole study, not just this receptor: Clinical and demographic metadata were provided uncurated, with the amount varying by source and participant.

CDR1 and CDR2 (LGHDT, YNNKEL) derive from the germline V gene (reference sequence). The CDR3 holds 17 amino acids from the cysteine to the phenylalanine. CDR3 DNA is the only sequence kept; it has 51 bases, read in frame from the first base. At the junction V is shortened by 4 bases and J by 0 bases; bases outside the gene matches: 8. TCRbeta CDR3 regions were amplified from genomic DNA using the immunoSEQ Assay, a bias-controlled multiplex PCR. In the original analysis: The number of nucleated cells in each sample was estimated from the amplification of reference gene primers within the assay. To quantify the absolute abundance of each unique TCRbeta CDR3 rearrangement, sequence reads were collapsed and filtered. For each sample, productive Simpson clonality was calculated as the square root of Simpson's diversity index across productive rearrangements. As stored in TCRdb, this immuneACCESS dataset retains in-frame rearrangements with V and J assigned. A fraction of the clones does not appear; measured against another copy, unresolved V genes explain less than half of the discrepancy, and the remainder lacks a known reason. V and J calls and clone size follow that table, whereas D and trimming were derived from the DNA. This sample holds around 130,000 clones; approximately 79% were observed only once. The biggest ten clones account for 2% to 3% of the sample.

As concerns this clone: The antigen this receptor binds is unknown. Per-base quality was not reported, and no clone a single base away is much larger than it.

Participants in the prospective study were aged about 18 to 89 years, lived in approximately 26 United States geographic areas, and enrolled through a virtual design. In the prospective study, participants were assigned to cohorts based on the clinical history participants reported in a screening survey and a study questionnaire. Each participant in the prospective study had whole blood, serum and a nasopharyngeal or oropharyngeal swab collected by mobile phlebotomists. Over a 2-month period, participants in the prospective study had the option of providing additional blood draws and questionnaires. Before DNA extraction, blood samples from the prospective study were shipped at room temperature or frozen.

Material: PBMCs or T cells enriched from blood (not recorded which). The rearranged chain carries TRBV3-1 (or the pseudogene TRBV3-2) and TRBJ2-1, and 8 junction bases match TRBD2. This receptor was identified in a man aged 40-50 years with acute COVID-19. The CDR3 protein is CASSPLGSGTSYNEQFF. The DNA is TGTGCCAGCAGCCCCCTTGGTAGCGGGACCTCCTACAATGAGCAGTTCTTC.